These 25 T cell receptor beta chains originate from one sample sequenced in a study of cytomegalovirus exposure and HLA in healthy donors (dated by TCRdb to the late 2010s). The library was prepared using the immunoSEQ multiplex PCR assay. For the multiplex PCR, a mixture combining 60 forward primers for TCR Vbeta segments and 13 reverse primers for TCR Jbeta segments was used. This is the immuneACCESS table as TCRdb keeps it, with only in-frame sequences that have V and J called. A part of the clones is gone; compared with another copy, unresolved V genes explain less than half, and the rest is unexplained. The sample profile shows tens of thousands of clones; approximately 77% of them were found once. The ten largest clonotypes hold approximately 3.5% of the sample. Sequencing was performed on PBMCs. The receptors stem from a woman aged 40-49 years in good health and CMV-seropositive.

V is TRBV29-1 and J is TRBJ1-3, with D maybe TRBD1 (5 bases). The CDR3 spans 16 residues. V lost 6 bases and J 0 bases, leaving 18 bases between the germline ends. CDR1 SQVTM and CDR2 ANQGSEA come from the germline V gene. CDR3 protein: CSVAVLRDSSGNTIYF. As DNA, the CDR3 is TGCAGCGTCGCTGTTCTAAGAGACAGCTCTGGAAACACCATATATTTT.

Turning to this clone: The junction departs from the called germline gene at one end, perhaps through a read error. The same CDR3 is also encoded by other DNA sequences in this sample. This chain connects TRBV19 to TRBJ2-3; 10 bases fit TRBD2. The CDR3 is 16 residues long. Germline V CDR1 and CDR2: LNHDA, SQIVND (reference sequence). The CDR3 coding sequence is TGTGCCAGTAGTATAGCGACTAGCGGGTTCACAGATACACAGTATTTT. The encoded protein is CASSIATSGFTDTQYF.

The CDR3 DNA follows: TGTGCCAGCAGTGAATGGAGTATCCCTCGTTTTGAGCAGTACTTC. It translates to CASSEWSIPRFEQYF. The chain recombines TRBV2 with TRBJ2-7; D unclear. The V end lost 2 bases, the J end lost 7 bases, and 18 bases lay between the germline ends. The length of the CDR3 is 15 residues. In germline, CDR1 is SNHLY, CDR2 FYNNEI.

The table lists this clone with a few counts. The rearrangement links TRBV10-2 to TRBJ1-2, with a possible D match to TRBD1 (6 bases). This CDR3 comprises 16 residues. The V gene lost 2 bases and the J gene lost 0 bases, with 13 bases spanning the gap. The germline CDR1 and CDR2 sequences are WSHSY and SAAADI. Here the CDR3 reads CASSEPRDNPNYGYTF. The DNA of the CDR3 is TGCGCCAGCAGTGAGCCCCGGGACAATCCTAACTATGGCTACACCTTC.

This chain connects TRBV10-1 to TRBJ2-2, with 10 bases identical to TRBD1. V was clipped by 6 bases and J by 7 bases; unmatched bases: 8. There are 15 residues in the CDR3. The V gene's germline CDR1 is WNHNN and CDR2 SYGVQD (reference sequence). CDR3 residues: CASRAGTGEVGELFF. CDR3 sequence (DNA): TGCGCCAGCAGAGCTGGGACAGGGGAGGTCGGGGAGCTGTTTTTT.

The rearrangement joins TRBV7-2 to TRBJ1-1, with 8 bases identical to TRBD1. Losses at the gene ends were 5 bases for V and 6 bases for J; bases not matched to a gene: 8. The CDR3 runs 14 residues. CDR1 is SGHTA and CDR2 is FQGNSA in the germline V gene. The CDR3, as DNA: TGTGCCAGCAGCATCTCAGGGGGCAGGGCTGAAGCTTTCTTT. Protein product: CASSISGGRAEAFF.

This clone appeared once. J is TRBJ2-5 and V is TRBV6-1; D may be TRBD1 (6 bases). Matching the DNA end better, TRBJ2-7 makes the J call doubtful. The CDR3 spans 14 residues. Germline values: CDR1 MNHNS, CDR2 SASEGT. In DNA form, the CDR3 reads TGTGCCAGCAGTGACAGGAAGGGGGCCTACGAGCAGTACTTC. Its translation: CASSDRKGAYEQYF.

The rearrangement uses TRBV7-6 and TRBJ1-2, with D unresolved. Germline V gives CDR1 SGHVS, CDR2 FNYEAQ. V was trimmed by 1 base and J by 6 bases, leaving 18 bases between them. The CDR3 is 16 amino acids. In DNA form, the CDR3 reads TGTGCCAGCAGCTTAGATTCCGCGCTAACCATAAATGGCTACACCTTC. Encoded protein: CASSLDSALTINGYTF.

The chain links TRBV7-2 to TRBJ2-3; 12 bases are shared with TRBD2. The CDR3 runs 14 residues. The V segment lost 5 bases and the J segment 6 bases; nucleotides outside the gene matches: 3. CDR1 is SGHTA and CDR2 is FQGNSA in the germline V gene. CDR3 sequence reads: CASSRLAGVDTQYF. The CDR3 nucleotides read TGTGCCAGCAGCCGACTAGCGGGGGTCGATACGCAGTATTTT.

The sample holds a few counts of this clone. The V call is TRBV11-2, the J call TRBJ1-5, with a possible D match to TRBD1 (5 bases). Between the trimmed V and J ends, which lost 0 bases and 6 bases, there was a span of 9 bases. This CDR3 is built from 14 residues. Germline CDR1 reads SGHAT; CDR2 reads FQNNGV. This CDR3 is CASSLDRGGQPQHF. The DNA for the CDR3 is TGTGCCAGCAGCTTAGATCGGGGGGGTCAGCCCCAGCATTTT.

V is TRBV25-1 and J is TRBJ2-1; TRBD2 matches at 7 bases. The CDR3 contains 16 residues. Looked up from germline, CDR1 is MGHDK and CDR2 is SYGVNS. Trimming removed 3 bases from V and 5 bases from J; junction bases left unmatched: 10. This CDR3 reads CASSDGEGRRDNEQFF. The DNA of the CDR3 is TGTGCCAGCAGTGATGGGGAGGGAAGGCGGGACAATGAGCAGTTCTTC.

The chain joins TRBV15 to TRBJ2-1; D is undetermined. V was trimmed by 8 bases and J by 4 bases, leaving 15 bases between them. Germline lookup yields CDR1 LNHNV and CDR2 YYDKDF (reference sequence). This CDR3 has 14 residues. CDR3 DNA sequence: TGTGCCACCCGAGCATCCCGACTTTACAATGAGCAGTTCTTC. It codes for CATRASRLYNEQFF.

The chain combines TRBV14 with TRBJ2-7; no firm D call. Germline values: CDR1 SGHDN, CDR2 FVKESK. V lost 3 bases and J 3 bases, leaving 3 bases between the germline ends. This CDR3 is built from 11 residues. The DNA for the CDR3 is TGTGCCAGCAGCCATTACTACGAGCAGTACTTC. This codes for CASSHYYEQYF.

For the CDR3, the DNA is TGTGCCAGTAGTGAAGACAGGGTTAACACCGGGGAGCTGTTTTTT. Translating gives CASSEDRVNTGELFF. The V call is TRBV19, the J call TRBJ2-2; TRBD1 matches at 7 bases. The germline V gene encodes CDR1 LNHDA and CDR2 SQIVND (reference sequence). V lost 5 bases to trimming and J lost 2 bases; unmatched junction nucleotides: 5. The CDR3 runs 15 residues.

This chain joins TRBV5-1 and TRBJ2-1; D remains ambiguous. CDR1 is SGHRS, CDR2 YFSETQ, per germline. The CDR3 runs to 14 residues. V lost 0 bases to trimming and J lost 4 bases, with 8 bases between them. This chain's CDR3 is CASSLGQDYNEQFF. The CDR3, as DNA: TGCGCCAGCAGCTTGGGGCAGGATTACAATGAGCAGTTCTTC.

CDR3 nucleotides: TGTGCCAGCAGTTACTCTGGGCCCAATCAGCCCCAGCATTTT. Protein product: CASSYSGPNQPQHF. V and J are TRBV6-5 and TRBJ1-5; D is unclear. V was pared by 0 bases and J by 3 bases, with 6 bases between. The CDR3 totals 14 residues. Per germline, CDR1 MNHEY and CDR2 SVGAGI.

This clone was seen a handful of times. This chain links TRBV5-6 with TRBJ1-6, with no clear D. CDR1 is SGHDT, CDR2 YYEEEE, per germline. The V gene lost 2 bases and the J gene lost 9 bases, with 15 bases spanning the gap. This CDR3 contains 15 residues. The CDR3 DNA sequence: TGTGCCAGCAGCTTAATATCTCCTGGCGGTTCACCCCTCCACTTT. Translating it yields CASSLISPGGSPLHF.

This clone was recorded a few times. This rearrangement joins TRBV30 to TRBJ1-2; tentative D call: TRBD1 (6 bases). CDR3 length equals 13 residues. CDR1 and CDR2 (germline): GTSNPN, SVGIG (reference sequence). Trimming cost V 2 bases and J 4 bases, with 11 bases left between them. The CDR3 bases are TGTGCCTGGAGTATGGGGGCGGGCTATGGCTACACCTTC. It codes for CAWSMGAGYGYTF.

Regarding this clone: At one end, the junction sequence differs from germline, possibly due to a read error. V gene TRBV19 combines with J gene TRBJ2-7; 11 bases line up with TRBD1. Germline loops: CDR1 LNHDA, CDR2 SQIVND (reference sequence). This CDR3 contains 15 residues. The CDR3 loop reads CASTEDFRDRGALSF. In DNA form, the CDR3 reads TGTGCCAGTACCGAGGACTTCCGGGACAGGGGGGCCCTGAGCTTC.

The V and J genes are TRBV6-5 and TRBJ1-2, with 8 nucleotides matching TRBD1. The CDR3 runs to 13 residues. The V gene end was trimmed by 6 bases and the J gene end by 6 bases; junction bases not matched to a gene: 6. CDR1 and CDR2 (germline): MNHEY, SVGAGI. The CDR3 sequence is CASRPGTGHGYTF. The CDR3 bases are TGTGCCAGCAGACCTGGGACAGGCCATGGCTACACCTTC.

The chain combines TRBV10-1 with TRBJ2-3, with D maybe TRBD2 (6 bases). The CDR3 is 16 amino acids. The V and J ends lost 2 bases and 1 base respectively, with 13 bases between them. The germline gives CDR1 WNHNN, CDR2 SYGVQD (reference sequence). DNA for the CDR3: TGCGCCAGCAGTGAGGGGAGGCGGGTCGGCACAGATACGCAGTATTTT. This encodes CASSEGRRVGTDTQYF.

The chain couples TRBV9 to TRBJ1-2, with a weak D call TRBD1 (6 bases). Germline lookup yields CDR1 SGDLS and CDR2 YYNGEE. V was clipped by 4 bases and J by 2 bases, with 15 bases between them. The CDR3 has 15 amino acids. The CDR3 sequence is CASSFLTGRNYGYTF. The DNA of the CDR3 is TGTGCCAGCAGCTTCCTGACAGGACGAAACTATGGCTACACCTTC.

There are a few counts of this clone. This chain links TRBV7-8 with TRBJ2-2, with TRBD2 identical over 7 bases. Looked up from germline, CDR1 is SGHVS and CDR2 is FQNEAQ. The CDR3 has 16 residues. V shed 2 bases and J 4 bases; nucleotides not matched to a gene: 7. The CDR3 coding sequence is TGTGCCAGCAGCTTATTACGGGGGGTGGTCACCGGGGAGCTGTTTTTT. This translates into CASSLLRGVVTGELFF.

This sequence joins TRBV9 and TRBJ2-1, with 9 bases lining up with TRBD1. Germline lookup yields CDR1 SGDLS and CDR2 YYNGEE. The CDR3 covers 14 residues. The V segment lost 4 bases and the J segment 10 bases; nucleotides outside the gene matches: 9. CDR3 DNA sequence: TGTGCCAGCAGCACATCCCCTACAGGGGGCGAGCAGTTCTTC. Protein product: CASSTSPTGGEQFF.

This clone has a single count. V is TRBV4-1 and J is TRBJ1-4; perhaps TRBD1 as D (6 bases). In germline, CDR1 is MGHRA, CDR2 YSYEKL. The CDR3 has 15 residues. Trimming pared 6 bases from V and 6 bases from J, leaving 17 bases between. CDR3 amino acids: CASSDRDMGYEKLFF. The CDR3, as DNA: TGCGCCAGCAGTGATCGGGACATGGGGTATGAAAAACTGTTTTTT.